The 18 T cell receptor beta chains below were found in one sample sequenced in a study of blood T cell repertoires in COVID-19. Using immunoSEQ multiplex PCR, the repertoire was profiled, and TCRdb retains in-frame clones only, with some absent. The repertoire consists of roughly 260,000 clones, with 83% occurring once and the leading ten covering 3.6%. Specimen: PBMCs or T cells enriched from blood (not recorded which). The source of these receptors is a woman in her forties who had been exposed to COVID-19.

There are a few counts of this clone. The V and J genes are TRBV3-1 (or the pseudogene TRBV3-2) and TRBJ1-2; tentatively, D is TRBD1 (5 bases). Germline CDR1 is LGHDT and CDR2 is YNNKEL (reference sequence). Trimming shortened V by 4 bases and J by 4 bases, and 13 bases separated the two germline ends. The CDR3 sequence is 14 residues long. DNA for the CDR3: TGTGCCAGCAGCCCGCTAGACAGTCTCTATGGCTACACCTTC. Its translation is CASSPLDSLYGYTF.

The chain combines TRBV28 with TRBJ1-4; 9 bases align to TRBD1. Germline CDR1 and CDR2: MDHEN and SYDVKM. V was pared by 4 bases and J by 8 bases, with 8 bases of the junction left unmatched. This CDR3 has 15 amino acids. The CDR3 bases are TGTGCCAGCAGTTACCGGGGACAGGGCAGCGAAAAACTGTTTTTT. Protein: CASSYRGQGSEKLFF.

J is TRBJ2-1 and V is TRBV6-5, with 9 nucleotides matching TRBD2. The V segment lost 8 bases and the J segment 4 bases; nucleotides outside the gene matches: 6. The CDR3 is made up of 14 amino acids. Germline CDR1 reads MNHEY; CDR2 reads SVGAGI. CDR3 amino acids: CASGWLAGYNEQFF. The DNA of the CDR3 is TGTGCCAGCGGTTGGCTAGCGGGGTACAATGAGCAGTTCTTC.

The chain is built from TRBV7-2 and TRBJ2-3; D is unclear. This CDR3 comprises 11 residues. Germline V CDR1 and CDR2: SGHTA, FQGNSA. The V end was cut by 7 bases, the J end by 12 bases, with 14 bases between. CDR3 amino acids: CASTFWALQYF. DNA of the CDR3: TGTGCCAGCACCTTCTGGGCCCTACAGTATTTT.

V gene TRBV7-9 combines with J gene TRBJ1-4; tentative D call: TRBD1 (6 bases). CDR1 SEHNR and CDR2 FQNEAQ come from the germline V gene (reference sequence). Trimming shortened V by 0 bases and J by 0 bases, and 8 bases separated the two germline ends. This CDR3 spans 16 amino acids. The CDR3 spells CASSLADRPTNEKLFF. Written as DNA, the CDR3 is TGTGCCAGCAGCTTAGCGGACAGACCAACTAATGAAAAACTGTTTTTT.

This clone was seen a few times. The V and J genes are TRBV3-1 (or the pseudogene TRBV3-2) and TRBJ1-2; 8 nucleotides match TRBD1. Trimming at V came to 3 bases and at J to 0 bases, leaving 9 bases not matched to a gene. Germline-derived CDR1 and CDR2 are LGHDT and YNNKEL (reference sequence). The CDR3 is 17 residues long. CDR3 in amino acids: CASSQKHRDRTNYGYTF. Written as DNA, the CDR3 is TGTGCCAGCAGCCAGAAACACCGGGACAGGACTAACTATGGCTACACCTTC.

A few counts support this clone. This chain connects TRBV28 to TRBJ1-6; 9 nucleotides align to TRBD1. The length of the CDR3 is 15 residues. CDR1 and CDR2 (germline): MDHEN, SYDVKM. The V gene end was trimmed by 6 bases and the J gene end by 14 bases; junction bases not matched to a gene: 14. CDR3 DNA: TGTGCCAGCAGCACCCGGGACAGGGCTACAACAGCCCTCCACTTT. Its translation: CASSTRDRATTALHF.

The genes are TRBV30 and TRBJ2-1, with 8 bases fitting TRBD1. The J segment lost 4 bases and the V segment lost 6 bases, leaving 5 bases of the junction unmatched. The germline V gene has CDR1 GTSNPN and CDR2 SVGIG (reference sequence). The CDR3 sequence is 13 residues long. The CDR3 bases are TGTGCCTGCCGACAGGGGTTATACAATGAGCAGTTCTTC. It translates to CACRQGLYNEQFF.

The chain is built from TRBV11-1 and TRBJ2-7; 7 nucleotides line up with TRBD1. The CDR3 spans 15 residues. Germline V gives CDR1 SGHAT, CDR2 FQDESV (reference sequence). Trimming took 5 bases from V and 2 from J; bases not matched to a gene: 9. CDR3 bases: TGTGCCAGCAGCATACGGCCGGGACAGACCTACGAGCAGTACTTC. It codes for CASSIRPGQTYEQYF.

J is TRBJ1-1 and V is TRBV24-1; D is unclear. The V end was cut by 5 bases, the J end by 11 bases, with 14 bases between. The length of the CDR3 is 12 residues. Germline V lookup: CDR1 KGHDR, CDR2 SFDVKD. CDR3 protein: CATSGDTRRAFF. The CDR3 bases are TGTGCCACCAGTGGTGACACCAGAAGGGCTTTCTTT.

The CDR3, as DNA: TGTGCCAGCAGCCCAGACACAGATACGCAGTATTTT. This translates into CASSPDTDTQYF. V usage is TRBV7-2 and J usage is TRBJ2-3; D gene ambiguous. CDR1 and CDR2 (germline): SGHTA, FQGNSA. Trimming took off 5 bases at V and 2 bases at J, with 5 bases between the two ends. This CDR3 spans 12 amino acids.

This chain uses TRBV19 with TRBJ1-5; D may be TRBD1 (5 bases). Germline V CDR1 and CDR2: LNHDA, SQIVND (reference sequence). The CDR3 runs 14 residues. Trimming left V 3 bases short and J 15 bases short, with 21 bases between. CDR3 sequence (DNA): TGTGCCAGTAGTATGCAGGGCTCGTTCCGTGTTGGGCATTTT. It yields the protein CASSMQGSFRVGHF. The full variable domain, completed using reference TRBV19 and TRBJ1-5, is DGGITQSPKYLFRKEGQNVTLSCEQNLNHDAMYWYRQDPGQGLRLIYYSQIVNDFQKGDIAEGYSVSREKKESFPLTVTSAQKNPTAFYLCASSMQGSFRVGHFGDGTRLSIL.

The J gene is TRBJ2-7, the V gene TRBV18, with D possibly matching TRBD1 (6 bases). V gave up 1 base and J gave up 5 bases, with 12 bases separating them. Germline V gene lookup returns CDR1 KGHSH and CDR2 LQKENI. The CDR3 spans 14 residues. The CDR3 region has the DNA TGTGCCAGCTCACCACTTAGGACAGTGGACGAGCAGTACTTC. Its protein is CASSPLRTVDEQYF.

The chain joins TRBV4-1 to TRBJ2-1; a weak D match, TRBD2 (6 bases). V shed 1 base and J shed 4 bases, with 17 bases lying between them. The germline gives CDR1 MGHRA, CDR2 YSYEKL. This CDR3 is built from 17 residues. The CDR3 bases are TGCGCCAGCAGCCAAGGGGGAGGCAGAAGGTCGTACAATGAGCAGTTCTTC. Protein: CASSQGGGRRSYNEQFF.

The rearrangement joins TRBV5-4 to TRBJ2-7, with TRBD1 matching 8 bases. This CDR3 comprises 15 residues. J lost 7 bases, V lost 3 bases, and 12 bases had no gene match. Germline V lookup: CDR1 SGHNT, CDR2 YYREEE (reference sequence). The CDR3, as DNA: TGTGCCAGCAGCTACAACCTTCAGGGGGCTGGGGAGCAGTACTTC. It specifies CASSYNLQGAGEQYF.

The V gene is TRBV6-5, the J gene TRBJ2-7, with TRBD1 matching over 10 bases. CDR1 is MNHEY, CDR2 SVGAGI, per germline. This CDR3 comprises 14 residues. J gave up 7 bases and V 4 bases, and 7 bases lay outside the gene matches. The CDR3 sequence: CASSSRDRGREQYF. DNA of the CDR3: TGTGCCAGCAGTTCCCGGGACAGGGGTCGTGAGCAGTACTTC.

This chain connects TRBV6-4 to TRBJ1-1; the D is unclear. The V gene's germline CDR1 is MRHNA and CDR2 SNTAGT. The germline V and J ends were trimmed by 0 bases and 7 bases, with 9 bases remaining between them. The CDR3 sequence is 13 residues long. CDR3 DNA: TGTGCCAGCAGTGACTCGAGCGGTGATGAAGCTTTCTTT. It translates to CASSDSSGDEAFF.

CDR3 amino acids: CASSAGLNEKLFF. Written as DNA, the CDR3 is TGCGCCAGCAGCGCGGGGCTTAATGAAAAACTGTTTTTT. J is TRBJ1-4 and V is TRBV5-1; maybe TRBD1 (5 bases). From germline, CDR1 is SGHRS and CDR2 YFSETQ. Trimming pared 4 bases from V and 4 bases from J, leaving 8 bases between. The CDR3 extends over 13 amino acids.